What follows describes a single T cell receptor (beta chain). The antigen is not known. How the authors handled the data: Clinicopathological groups supplied CDR3 differences that were used to build a distant-metastasis classifier for papillary thyroid cancer. Via MiXCR, TCRdb re-called the PCR reads. The V and J calls were not made by the authors but by TCRdb's processing. The sample has about 5,900 clones, around a quarter seen once. This specimen comes from a study of metastatic and nonmetastatic thyroid tumors. The length of the CDR3 is 15 residues. In germline, CDR1 is LNHDA, CDR2 SQIVND (reference sequence). The V gene lost 3 bases and the J gene lost 5 bases, with 14 bases spanning the gap. General study findings and limits: Malignant thyroid tumors reportedly exceeded benign nodules significantly in TCR beta diversity, with the difference appearing in blood and tumor.

All patients were treatment-naive before thyroid surgery. The rearrangement joins TRBV19 to TRBJ1-3, with a possible D match to TRBD1 (5 bases). The specimen sequenced was adjacent normal tissue. This TCR was sampled from a male donor with papillary thyroid cancer or a benign thyroid nodule (not recorded which). Some clones in this sample may be carry-over from other donors' samples. The CDR3 DNA sequence: TGTGCCAGTAGTATCCTCGTTACAGGCCGAAACACCATATATTTT. As protein: CASSILVTGRNTIYF.